This is a list of T cell receptor beta chains from one sample in a study of OX40 agonist ivuxolimab in advanced cancers. TCRdb's copy holds only in-frame clones and misses some; the assay was immunoSEQ multiplex PCR. Of about 110,000 clones listed, about nine tenths are singletons. The specimen comprised CD4+ or CD8+ T cells sorted from blood, sampled in a trial of the OX40 agonist ivuxolimab. The source is an adult with an advanced solid tumor such as melanoma, head and neck, liver or kidney cancer. Each CDR3 is given with its conserved first and last residue. A D gene is named only where the DNA matches it firmly. Some rows have no size entry. The others give once, few or many, or a class for an expanded clone.

CDR3 protein,CDR3 DNA,V gene,D gene,J gene,clone size
CASSQDWGGGEKLFF,TGTGCCAGCAGCCAAGATTGGGGAGGAGGCGAAAAACTGTTTTTT,TRBV14,-,TRBJ1-4,-
CASSSRGGVGELFF,TGTGCCAGCAGCTCTCGCGGGGGCGTCGGGGAGCTGTTTTTT,TRBV7-2,-,TRBJ2-2,-
CAGSVGLINYGYTF,TGTGCCGGAAGCGTGGGACTAATTAACTATGGCTACACCTTC,TRBV6-6,-,TRBJ1-2,-
CASSGGDRVGEQYF,TGTGCCAGCAGCGGAGGGGACAGGGTCGGCGAGCAGTACTTC,TRBV9,TRBD1,TRBJ2-7,once
CASHSGQGLAPNEKLFF,TGTGCCAGTCATAGTGGGCAGGGCCTTGCGCCTAATGAAAAACTGTTTTTT,TRBV21-1,-,TRBJ1-4,-
CASTTGTGVRGYTF,TGTGCCAGTACCACCGGGACAGGGGTTCGGGGCTACACCTTC,TRBV25-1,TRBD1,TRBJ1-2,-
CASSDGGLRGETQYF,TGTGCCAGCAGTGACGGGGGTCTTAGAGGGGAGACCCAGTACTTC,TRBV6-1,-,TRBJ2-5,-
CASSPGGALPGGFQETQYF,TGTGCCAGTAGCCCGGGGGGTGCGCTGCCAGGGGGCTTTCAAGAGACCCAGTACTTC,TRBV19,-,TRBJ2-5,once
CASSLGAFTKNIQYF,TGTGCCAGCAGTTTGGGGGCGTTTACCAAAAACATTCAGTACTTC,TRBV28,-,TRBJ2-4,-
CASSPTSGSSYNEQFF,TGTGCCAGCAGCCCCACTAGCGGCAGCTCCTACAATGAGCAGTTCTTC,TRBV7-2,TRBD2,TRBJ2-1,-
CASTRGPGGSTDTQYF,TGCGCCAGCACCCGAGGGCCGGGGGGGAGCACAGATACGCAGTATTTT,TRBV5-1,TRBD2,TRBJ2-3,-
CASSGGGGSSPLHF,TGTGCCAGCAGTGGGGGAGGGGGTAGTTCACCCCTCCACTTT,TRBV9,-,TRBJ1-6,-
CSASDGVNTEAFF,TGCAGCGCTTCAGACGGTGTGAACACTGAAGCTTTCTTT,TRBV29-1,-,TRBJ1-1,-
CASSLALDISTDTQYF,TGCGCCAGCAGCTTGGCCCTCGACATCAGCACAGATACGCAGTATTTT,TRBV5-1,-,TRBJ2-3,-
CASSAGGTLHF,TGTGCCAGCAGTGCCGGTGGAACCCTCCACTTT,TRBV6-1,-,TRBJ1-6,few
CASSLAPTSGGSSTDTQYF,TGCGCCAGCAGCTTGGCCCCGACTAGCGGGGGTTCTAGCACAGATACGCAGTATTTT,TRBV5-1,TRBD2,TRBJ2-3,-
CASCPDSNQPQHF,TGTGCCAGCTGCCCGGATAGCAATCAGCCCCAGCATTTT,TRBV27,-,TRBJ1-5,-
CAWDNGQRKAFF,TGTGCCTGGGACAACGGGCAAAGAAAGGCTTTCTTT,TRBV30,-,TRBJ1-1,-
CASRPGAGNEQFF,TGTGCCAGCAGACCCGGGGCCGGGAATGAGCAGTTCTTC,TRBV6-5,-,TRBJ2-1,-
CASTEADVYGYTF,TGCGCCAGCACGGAGGCTGATGTCTATGGCTACACCTTC,TRBV5-1,-,TRBJ1-2,-
CASSVTGTGEEKLFF,TGCGCCAGCAGCGTGACCGGGACAGGGGAAGAAAAACTGTTTTTT,TRBV5-1,TRBD1,TRBJ1-4,-
CASRSEWGAGQPQHF,TGCGCCAGCCGATCAGAATGGGGGGCCGGGCAGCCCCAGCATTTT,TRBV4-1,-,TRBJ1-5,-
CASSQELNQPQHF,TGCGCCAGCAGCCAAGAGCTTAATCAGCCCCAGCATTTT,TRBV4-3,-,TRBJ1-5,-
CASSHRDNSYNEQFF,TGTGCCAGCAGCCACCGGGACAACTCCTACAATGAGCAGTTCTTC,TRBV9,-,TRBJ2-1,-
CASSQVRYDRMNTEAFF,TGTGCCAGCAGCCAAGTAAGATACGACAGGATGAACACTGAAGCTTTCTTT,TRBV14,-,TRBJ1-1,-
CASSLSVQGTHEQFF,TGTGCCAGCTCACTATCGGTCCAGGGCACACATGAGCAGTTCTTC,TRBV18,-,TRBJ2-1,-
CASRGWREAKNIQYF,TGTGCCAGTAGAGGATGGAGGGAAGCCAAAAACATTCAGTACTTC,TRBV19,-,TRBJ2-4,-
CASSPDRGGNYGYTF,TGTGCCAGTAGCCCGGACAGGGGGGGTAACTATGGCTACACCTTC,TRBV19,TRBD1,TRBJ1-2,-
CASSLVSNYGYTF,TGTGCCAGCAGCTTAGTCTCTAACTATGGCTACACCTTC,TRBV7-9,-,TRBJ1-2,-
CASSESLAGGREQYF,TGTGCCAGCAGTGAATCACTAGCGGGGGGGCGTGAGCAGTACTTC,TRBV6-1,TRBD2,TRBJ2-7,few
CASSEGPEAFF,TGTGCCAGCAGTGAAGGTCCTGAAGCTTTCTTT,TRBV2,-,TRBJ1-1,-
CASRAGDYRNTEAFF,TGTGCCAGCAGGGCGGGCGATTACAGGAACACTGAAGCTTTCTTT,TRBV28,-,TRBJ1-1,-
CAWMYADEQYF,TGTGCCTGGATGTACGCTGACGAGCAGTACTTC,TRBV30,-,TRBJ2-7,-